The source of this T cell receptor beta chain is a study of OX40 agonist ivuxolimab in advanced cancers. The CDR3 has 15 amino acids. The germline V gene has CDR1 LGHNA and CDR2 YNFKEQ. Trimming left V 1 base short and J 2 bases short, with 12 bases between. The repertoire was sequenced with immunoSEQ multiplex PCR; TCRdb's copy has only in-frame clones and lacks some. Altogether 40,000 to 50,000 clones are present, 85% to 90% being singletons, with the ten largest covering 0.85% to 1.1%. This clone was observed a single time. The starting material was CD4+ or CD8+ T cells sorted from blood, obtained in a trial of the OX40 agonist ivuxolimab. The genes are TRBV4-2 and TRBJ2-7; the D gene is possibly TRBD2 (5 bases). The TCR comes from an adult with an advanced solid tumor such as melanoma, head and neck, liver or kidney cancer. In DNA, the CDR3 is TGTGCCAGCAGCCAAGTAGGTGCGGAGGCCTACGAGCAGTACTTC. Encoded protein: CASSQVGAEAYEQYF.